This T cell receptor beta chain was obtained from a study of blood T cell repertoires in COVID-19. This CDR3 spans 15 amino acids. V was clipped by 5 bases and J by 0 bases, with 11 bases between them. Per the germline V gene, CDR1 is LNHDA and CDR2 is SQIVND (reference sequence). TCRdb's table, derived via immunoSEQ multiplex PCR, lists solely in-frame clones and lacks some. The repertoire consists of some 180,000 clones, with 80% to 90% occurring once and the leading ten covering 9.5% to 12%. This TCR came from a woman between 40 and 55 years old with COVID-19, enrolled during active disease. The gene calls are TRBV19 and TRBJ1-3, with D perhaps matching TRBD1 (6 bases). Material for sequencing was peripheral blood. The DNA for the CDR3 is TGTGCCAGTAGTGATGACAGGTACTCTGGAAACACCATATATTTT. Its protein is CASSDDRYSGNTIYF.